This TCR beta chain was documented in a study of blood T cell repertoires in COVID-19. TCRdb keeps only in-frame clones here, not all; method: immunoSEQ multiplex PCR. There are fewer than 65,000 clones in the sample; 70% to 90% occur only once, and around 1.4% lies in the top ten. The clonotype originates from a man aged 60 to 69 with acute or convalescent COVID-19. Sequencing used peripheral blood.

In nucleotides, the CDR3 is TGTGCCAGCAGCGCTCAGACAGGGTCCTACGAGCAGTACTTC. It translates to CASSAQTGSYEQYF. The rearrangement joins TRBV11-3 to TRBJ2-7; 7 bases are a match to TRBD1. This CDR3 has 14 amino acids. The junction had 5 bases not matched to a gene; V was cut back by 5 bases and J by 1 base. Germline CDR1 SGHNT, CDR2 YENEEA.